This T cell receptor beta chain was profiled in a study of tumor and adjacent non-tumor tissue in lung cancer. A modified ARM-PCR protocol with three rounds of nested PCR amplified TCRbeta. TCRdb passed the multiplex PCR reads through MiXCR, listing each CDR3 protein once. The sample records almost 75,000 distinct CDR3 sequences, about two thirds being singletons. This clonotype was picked up many times. Its antigen is as yet unknown. The V end lost 5 bases, the J end lost 1 base, and 12 bases lay between the germline ends. The CDR3 spans 14 residues. Per germline, CDR1 MNHEY and CDR2 SVGEGT. This sample's RNA came from whole unsorted tissue. The normal lung tissue was taken more than 3 cm from the tumor edge. Whole-study findings and limits: Top 100 clones took a larger repertoire share in normal lung.

This sequence was found in a woman aged 50 to 60 with non-small cell lung cancer. This chain joins TRBV6-2 or TRBV6-3 and TRBJ2-7, with D perhaps matching TRBD2 (5 bases). Sequencing was performed on distant non-tumor lung tissue. The CDR3 DNA follows: TGTGCCAGCAGTGATACGGACTCGTCCTACGAGCAGTACTTC. This translates into CASSDTDSSYEQYF.